This note documents a single TCR beta chain sequence. Its antigen target is currently unknown. Base qualities are not recorded, but no much larger clone differs from it by a single base. The library was prepared using the immunoSEQ multiplex PCR assay. For the multiplex PCR, a mixture combining 60 forward primers for TCR Vbeta segments and 13 reverse primers for TCR Jbeta segments was used. A multiplex PCR assay on genomic DNA amplified the CDR3 region of rearranged TCR beta genes. The Illumina HiSeq System was used to sequence the amplified TCR beta libraries as 87-base-pair reads. Per the source publication's procedure: A later analysis counted about 82 million unique TCR beta chains across the 550 to 750 repertoires, and some 11 million of these chains were shared by at least two donors. To remove PCR and sequencing errors, raw reads were error-corrected and collapsed into unique sequences using a nearest-neighbor algorithm that merged closely related sequences. To assign V, D and J gene segments, CDR3 sequences were aligned to IMGT reference sequences. For a sequence to be retained, a match of at least six nucleotides to both a V gene segment and a J gene segment was required. A rearrangement counted as productive if the CDR3 had no stop codons and remained in frame with V and J, and every other rearrangement counted as non-productive. Following IMGT convention, CDR3 was defined as the stretch from the second conserved V-encoded cysteine up to the conserved J-encoded phenylalanine. The earlier analysis of 550 to 650 of the donors excluded any sequence lacking an unambiguous match to a single V gene segment. An earlier analysis of fewer than 750 of the donors classified V segments as functional when productive rearrangements were above 56.7% and as segregating when the standard deviation between donors was above 5%. A statistical classification framework was built to diagnose cytomegalovirus status from the catalog of TCR beta chain sequences. V and J gene assignment, in a later analysis, came from comparing TCR nucleotide sequences with IMGT/GENE-DB human TR gene sequences. The TCRdist pipeline was used in a later analysis to assign CDR3 sequences and most-parsimonious VDJ recombination scenarios. A later analysis defined each TCR beta chain by its CDR3 amino acid sequence plus V-gene family, and excluded reads lacking a unique V-gene family. In a later analysis, 500 to 700 highly shared, low-generation-probability nucleotide sequences were removed to address suspected cross-contamination and a sequencing artifact. A later analysis calculated a clonal expansion index for each public chain from normalized within-repertoire ranks of inferred template counts. Generation probabilities in a later analysis came from a VDJ recombination model fitted to out-of-frame rearrangements, and those results were checked against IGoR. A later analysis scored TCR-TCR, TCR-HLA and TCR-CMV co-occurrence with hypergeometric tests, applying a repertoire-size bias correction to TCR pairs. False discovery rates were estimated in a later analysis by permuting HLA or CMV assignments 20 times. In a later analysis, co-occurring TCRs were grouped with DBSCAN, and TCRdist sequence similarity was added when clustering was performed within HLA-allele-positive subsets. Repertoires with fewer than 30,000 or more than 120,000 public chains were left out of co-occurrence clustering, as were four to six repertoires with anomalous nucleotide sharing. Imported from immuneACCESS, the table was reduced by TCRdb to in-frame sequences with V and J called. These copies leave out some clones; in studies compared against another copy, an unresolved V gene accounts for under half, and the cause of the remainder is not known. V and J calls and clone size are those listed in that table; D and trimming were worked out from the DNA. The sample data list 130,000 or so clones, and over 70% of these were observed just once. The ten largest clones capture approximately 1.5% of the sample.

The sample originates from a study of cytomegalovirus exposure and HLA in healthy donors (dated 2017 in TCRdb). General notes on the study: According to an earlier analysis of 587 of the donors, 150 million to 200 million T cells yielded 90 million to 130 million unique TCR beta sequences and 276 Gb of sequence data. The study profiled the T cell repertoires of more than 500 subjects by immunosequencing and related them to cytomegalovirus serostatus. The study aimed to test whether cataloging public T cell receptors could reveal signatures of past pathogen exposure. Class I and class II HLA loci were covered by the typing at four-digit resolution. A later analysis re-analyzed previously published TCR beta repertoires from 550 to 700 donors and added high-resolution HLA genotyping to study TCR occurrence patterns. The genetic ancestry cluster associated with self-reported Caucasian donors included over 80% of the roughly 400 genotyped donors. About 300 gigabases of sequencing data and tens of millions of unique TCR sequences made up an early release that covered roughly 670 HLA-typed donors. Among roughly 400 genotyped donors of the cohort, an average of around 220,000 unique TCR beta nucleotide sequences was sequenced per donor, of which about 19% were non-productive. To predict cytomegalovirus infection status, the study combined high-throughput TCR immunosequencing, statistical association of individual TCRs with disease status, and machine learning. A later genetic analysis took genome-wide SNP genotypes for about 55% of the 666 donors and used that subset as a discovery cohort. All discovery cohort repertoires had been generated using a single sequencing platform. Rather than using new phenotypic data, the later analysis identified candidate immune exposures from TCR beta sequences and from how often those sequences occurred across donors. The number of donors typed differed by locus, with 629-630 for A, B, C, DRB1 and DQB1, more than 500 for DQA1, about 610 for DPA1, and 400 to 490 for DPB1. Four to six DR-DQ haplotypes were handled as single units for association and clustering, since linkage in the cohort was strong. In an earlier analysis of roughly 540 of the donors, high-throughput TCR beta sequencing was used to judge whether each TCR beta V gene segment behaved as functional or pseudogenic. Along with the approximately 700-subject first cohort, a separate validation cohort of over 90 different subjects was used. Donor age, sex, ethnicity and CMV serostatus were compiled together with the repertoire data.

CDR1 and CDR2, per the germline V gene, are MNHEY and SVGAGI. V is clipped by 4 bases and J by 0 bases, and the sequence between their germline boundaries is 9 bases long. Including the terminal cysteine and phenylalanine, the CDR3 comprises 14 residues. The CDR3 DNA has 42 bases and is translated from base 1. Here is what the overall study found, with its caveats: Presence/absence analyses assumed roughly uniform sequencing depth across donors, an assumption that may not hold. For the cohort, immune exposure information was limited to CMV serostatus. In a later analysis, TCR association rates were found to vary across HLA loci, with the most associated TCRs seen for DRB1 alleles and the fewest for HLA-C alleles. The authors suggested that the approach could potentially be extended to other disease states and immunological phenotypes. A total of 164 TCR beta chains were listed by the study as associated with cytomegalovirus. In vitro tests confirmed that a few of the cytomegalovirus-associated TCR beta chains recognize cytomegalovirus antigens. Only TCR beta chains were sequenced in this cohort, and the absence of alpha or paired-chain data limited detectable features. Compared with the roughly 720-donor mean, donors in an Asian-associated ancestry cluster had fewer N-insertions in productive TCRs, according to a later genetic analysis. Cytomegalovirus status was reported to be diagnosed by the classifier with high specificity and sensitivity in both the original and validation cohorts. A further reported finding was that TCR beta sequences accurately predicted the HLA-A and HLA-B alleles for most subjects in the first cohort. V-gene and J-gene trimming of TCR beta chains was associated with a missense DCLRE1C variant in a later genetic analysis, and the association was replicated in an independent cohort. A later analysis found that HLA-associated TCR beta chains were more clonally expanded and had lower generation probabilities than equally common non-associated chains. Most TCR sequences were seen in very few donors, while some public TCRs were found in many individuals. At a false discovery rate of 0.05, a later analysis linked some 17,000 TCR beta sequences to specific HLA alleles. A later analysis found that most CMV-associated TCR beta chains appeared HLA-restricted, with HLA associations seemingly driven largely by CMV exposure. A group of highly shared sequence variants was considered likely to be a technical artifact of the sequencing pipeline. When HLA alleles, especially DR and DQ, strongly co-occurred, attributing TCR associations to individual alleles was difficult. Because counts were too low, more than 15 rarely observed V segments, including chromosome 9 orphons, were left out of the earlier analysis of approximately 500 of the donors. Because HLA typing was unavailable for some donors at each locus, only the typed subset was used in association tests. Linkage disequilibrium might explain the correlated functional status among segregating V segments, but an unknown experimental factor could not be ruled out. Because the 87-base-pair reads could not distinguish some IMGT-functional V segments, including TRBV6-2 and TRBV6-3, those segments were excluded. In a later analysis, several top co-occurrence clusters were reported to appear linked to parvovirus B19, influenza, CMV and Epstein-Barr virus. In an earlier analysis of roughly 500 of the donors, most TCR beta V segments appeared in productive rearrangements about 87% or about 30% of the time, broadly matching IMGT annotations.

The cohort consisted of hundreds of healthy bone marrow donors. All cohort members were sampled while nominally healthy, although unrecorded immune exposures were likely present. The donor was CMV seronegative and belonged to the group of 352 seronegative cohort members. Every donor gave a peripheral blood sample, and the peripheral blood mononuclear cells from that sample were used for TCR beta sequencing. Genomic DNA extraction from the blood cell samples was performed with the Qiagen DNeasy Blood Extraction Kit. The chain is made from TRBV6-5 and TRBJ1-1; there is no confident call for the D gene. Sequenced material: PBMCs. This TCR came from a woman aged 18-29 years in good health and CMV-seronegative. In nucleotides, the sequence is TGTGCCAGCAGTTTGGCGGGGATGAACACTGAAGCTTTCTTT. It encodes CASSLAGMNTEAFF.